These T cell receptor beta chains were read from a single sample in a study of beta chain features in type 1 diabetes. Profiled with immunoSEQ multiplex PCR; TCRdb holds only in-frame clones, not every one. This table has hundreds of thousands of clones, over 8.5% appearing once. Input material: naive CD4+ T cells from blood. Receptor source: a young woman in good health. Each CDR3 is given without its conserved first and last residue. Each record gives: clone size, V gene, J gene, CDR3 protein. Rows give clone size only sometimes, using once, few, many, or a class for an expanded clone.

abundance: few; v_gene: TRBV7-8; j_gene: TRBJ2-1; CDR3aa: ASSLVLADEQF
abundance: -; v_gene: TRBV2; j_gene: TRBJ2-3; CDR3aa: ASSGWAGVADTQY
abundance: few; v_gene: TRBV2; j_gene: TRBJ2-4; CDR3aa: ASTGLAKNIQY
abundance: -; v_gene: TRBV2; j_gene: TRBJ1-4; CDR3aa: ASTTEATNEKLF
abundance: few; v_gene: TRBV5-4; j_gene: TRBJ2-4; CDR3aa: ASSIATGVVKNIQY
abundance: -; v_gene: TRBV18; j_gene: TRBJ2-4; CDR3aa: ASSPPAGEVAKNIQY
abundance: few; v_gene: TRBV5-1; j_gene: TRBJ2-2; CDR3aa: ASSWGTGRTGELF
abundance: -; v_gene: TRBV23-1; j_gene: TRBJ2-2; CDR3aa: ASSQSKREENTGELF
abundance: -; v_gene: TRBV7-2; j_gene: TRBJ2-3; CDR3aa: ASSLELAGGSGTQY
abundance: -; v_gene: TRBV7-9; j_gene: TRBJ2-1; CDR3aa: ASSATPRTGESNEQF
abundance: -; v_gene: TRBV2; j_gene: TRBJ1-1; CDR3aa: ASSFDLDTEAF
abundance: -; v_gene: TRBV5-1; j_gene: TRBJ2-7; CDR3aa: ASSSLRGGGSYEQY
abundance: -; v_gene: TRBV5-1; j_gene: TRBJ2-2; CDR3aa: ASSFRTGDTGELF
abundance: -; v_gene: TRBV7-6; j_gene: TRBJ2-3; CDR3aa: ASSFTVGHYTQY
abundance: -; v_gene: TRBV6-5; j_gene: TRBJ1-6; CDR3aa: ASSPRQDNSPLH
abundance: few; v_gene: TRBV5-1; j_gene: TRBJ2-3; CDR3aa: ASSLRPLYSGGTDTQY
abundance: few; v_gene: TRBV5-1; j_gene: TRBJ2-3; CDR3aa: ASSLQGAGTDTQY
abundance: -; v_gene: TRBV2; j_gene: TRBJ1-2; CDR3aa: ASLWPGVDYGYT
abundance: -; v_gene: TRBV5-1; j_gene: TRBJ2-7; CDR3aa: ASSLRITGFAYEQY
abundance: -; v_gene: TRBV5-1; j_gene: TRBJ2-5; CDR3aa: ASSSRGQETQY
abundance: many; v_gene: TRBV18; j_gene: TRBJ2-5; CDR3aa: ASSPESRETQY
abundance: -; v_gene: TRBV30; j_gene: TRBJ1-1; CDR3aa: AWSPRGGVGAF